The rows below give T cell receptor beta chains drawn from one sample of a study of blood T cells in healthy people across ages. TCRdb used MiXCR to reprocess the 5' RACE reads, holding one entry per CDR3 protein. The sample holds 350,000 to 450,000 distinct CDR3 sequences; 52% are singletons and the top ten take approximately 51%. Sequencing input: blood. These receptors all stem from a man aged 60 to 75 in good health. Both conserved end residues are part of each CDR3.

J	V	CDR3
TRBJ1-2	TRBV12-3/TRBV12-4	CASTNVQGASGYTF
TRBJ2-7	TRBV20-1	CSASRDRAPYEQYF
TRBJ2-3	TRBV4-1	CASSPQGGHTDTQYF
TRBJ2-7	TRBV28	CASSFSAAEEQYF
TRBJ2-4	TRBV20-1	CSADIAGEQNIQYF
TRBJ2-7	TRBV25-1	CASSDWDANNQQYF
TRBJ2-3	TRBV5-1	CASSPGGQGDTQYF
TRBJ1-1	TRBV5-1	CASSLGQRFTEAFF
TRBJ2-4	TRBV6-5	CASSYSLAGGGMAKNIQYF
TRBJ2-1	TRBV2	CASRDVGTGVGNEQFF
TRBJ1-2	TRBV11-2	CASSLLQTNYGYTF
TRBJ1-2	TRBV20-1	CSARDPGQGNYGYTF
TRBJ1-4	TRBV27	CASSLFGRALGEKLFF
TRBJ2-3	TRBV29-1	CSAFSTDTQYF
TRBJ1-2	TRBV11-2	CASSANRGPHYGYTF
TRBJ1-2	TRBV24-1	CATSDGHYGYTF
TRBJ2-7	TRBV20-1	CSALGGTSGSSYEQYF
TRBJ2-1	TRBV12-3/TRBV12-4	CASSRVNEQFF
TRBJ2-1	TRBV11-2	CASSSGLAGGYNEQFF
TRBJ1-1	TRBV6-1	CASTQRGGFGTEAFF
TRBJ2-7	TRBV5-1	CASSLAAGGYEQYF
-	TRBV3-1	CASSQGRGEQYF
-	TRBV5-5	CASSLLGVQETQFF
TRBJ2-5	TRBV29-1	CSGDTNNEQYF
TRBJ1-2	TRBV7-8	CASSGTEANYGYTF
TRBJ2-4	TRBV21-1	CARMGPNIQYF
TRBJ1-2	TRBV20-1	CSARAQGGGYTF
TRBJ2-3	TRBV20-1	CSTSREITDTQYF
TRBJ1-2	TRBV20-1	CSAAQGAGGYTF
TRBJ1-4	TRBV7-9	CASSSRQGAGEKLFF
TRBJ1-1	TRBV6-5	CASSYSGGARNTGAFF
TRBJ2-4	TRBV6-6	CANQIRVSCEQYF
TRBJ1-5	TRBV30	CAWSAGTGGQPQHF
TRBJ2-3	TRBV6-1	CANSEMAASTDTQYF
TRBJ2-5	TRBV6-1	CASSEATPVQYF
TRBJ1-1	TRBV12-3/TRBV12-4	CASSPTRDTEAFF
TRBJ1-2	TRBV27	CASRTAPYGYTF
TRBJ2-7	TRBV25-1	CASSPLGQGNSYEQYF
TRBJ2-7	TRBV20-1	CSAYPKGPYAYEQYF
TRBJ2-3	TRBV4-2	CASSQTGGYTDTQYF